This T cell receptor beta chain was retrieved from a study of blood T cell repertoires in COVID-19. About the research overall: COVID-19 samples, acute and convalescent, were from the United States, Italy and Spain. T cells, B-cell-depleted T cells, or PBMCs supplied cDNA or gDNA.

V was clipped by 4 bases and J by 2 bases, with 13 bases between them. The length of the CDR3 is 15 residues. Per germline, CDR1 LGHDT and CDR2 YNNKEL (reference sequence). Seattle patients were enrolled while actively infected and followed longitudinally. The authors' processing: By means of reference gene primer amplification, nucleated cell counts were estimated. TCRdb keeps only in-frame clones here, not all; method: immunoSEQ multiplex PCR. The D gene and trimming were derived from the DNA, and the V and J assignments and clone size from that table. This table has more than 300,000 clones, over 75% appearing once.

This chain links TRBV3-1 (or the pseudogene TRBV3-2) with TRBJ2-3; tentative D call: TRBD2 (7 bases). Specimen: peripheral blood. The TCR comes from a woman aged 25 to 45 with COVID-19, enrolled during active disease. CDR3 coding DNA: TGTGCCAGCAGCCCTGGGAGGGGGATCACAGATACGCAGTATTTT. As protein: CASSPGRGITDTQYF.